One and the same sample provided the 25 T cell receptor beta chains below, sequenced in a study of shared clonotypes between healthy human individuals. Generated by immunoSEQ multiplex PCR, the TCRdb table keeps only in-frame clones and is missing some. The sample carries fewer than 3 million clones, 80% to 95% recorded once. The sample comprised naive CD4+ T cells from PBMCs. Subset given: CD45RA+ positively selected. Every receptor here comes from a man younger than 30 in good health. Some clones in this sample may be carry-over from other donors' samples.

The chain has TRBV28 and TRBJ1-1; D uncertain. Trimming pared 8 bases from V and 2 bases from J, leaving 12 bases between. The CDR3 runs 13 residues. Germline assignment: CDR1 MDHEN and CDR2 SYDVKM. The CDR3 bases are TGTGCCAGCGGACTCCCGCCAAACACTGAAGCTTTCTTT. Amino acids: CASGLPPNTEAFF.

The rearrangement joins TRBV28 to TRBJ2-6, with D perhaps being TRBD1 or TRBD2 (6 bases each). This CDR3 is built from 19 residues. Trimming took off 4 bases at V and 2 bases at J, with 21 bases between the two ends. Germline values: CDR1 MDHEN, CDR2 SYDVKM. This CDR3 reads CASSSPWGARGAGANVLTF. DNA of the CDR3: TGTGCCAGCAGTTCTCCATGGGGGGCGCGAGGGGCTGGGGCCAACGTCCTGACTTTC.

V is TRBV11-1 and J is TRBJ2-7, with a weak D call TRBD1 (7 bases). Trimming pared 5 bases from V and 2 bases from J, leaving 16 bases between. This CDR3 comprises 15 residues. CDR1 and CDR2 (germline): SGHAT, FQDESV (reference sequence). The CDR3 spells CASSPRQGGPYEQYF. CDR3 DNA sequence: TGTGCCAGCAGCCCGCGGCAGGGGGGCCCCTACGAGCAGTACTTC.

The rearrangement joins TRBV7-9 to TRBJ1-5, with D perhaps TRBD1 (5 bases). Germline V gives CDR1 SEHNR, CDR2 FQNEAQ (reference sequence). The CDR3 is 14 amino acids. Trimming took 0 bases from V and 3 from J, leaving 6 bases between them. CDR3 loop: CASSLAGDNQPQHF. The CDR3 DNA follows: TGTGCCAGCAGCTTAGCAGGGGACAATCAGCCCCAGCATTTT.

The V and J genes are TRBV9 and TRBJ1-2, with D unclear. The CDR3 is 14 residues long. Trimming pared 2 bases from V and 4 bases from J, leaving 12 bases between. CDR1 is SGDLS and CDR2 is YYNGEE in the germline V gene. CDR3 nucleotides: TGTGCCAGCAGCGTCCGATCTCAGAGCTATGGCTACACCTTC. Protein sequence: CASSVRSQSYGYTF.

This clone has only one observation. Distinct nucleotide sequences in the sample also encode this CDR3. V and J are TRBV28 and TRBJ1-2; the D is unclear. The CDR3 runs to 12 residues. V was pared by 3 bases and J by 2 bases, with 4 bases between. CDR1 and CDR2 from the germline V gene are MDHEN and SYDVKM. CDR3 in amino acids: CASSFGNYGYTF. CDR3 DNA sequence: TGTGCCAGCAGTTTCGGCAACTATGGCTACACCTTC.

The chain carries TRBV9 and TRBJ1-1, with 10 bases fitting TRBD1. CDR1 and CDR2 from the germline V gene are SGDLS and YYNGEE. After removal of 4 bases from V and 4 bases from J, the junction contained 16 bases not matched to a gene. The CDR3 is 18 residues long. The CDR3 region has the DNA TGTGCCAGCAGCTCCCGGGACAGGGGACGGGGCTTGGGCACTGAAGCTTTCTTT. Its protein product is CASSSRDRGRGLGTEAFF.

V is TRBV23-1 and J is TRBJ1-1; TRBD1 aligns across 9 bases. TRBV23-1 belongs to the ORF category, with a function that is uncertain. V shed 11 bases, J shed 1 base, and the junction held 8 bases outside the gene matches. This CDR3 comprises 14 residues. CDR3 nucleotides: TGCGCCGGCCTCGGACAGGGGAGGAACACTGAAGCTTTCTTT. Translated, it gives CAGLGQGRNTEAFF.

The CDR3 region is CASRLHVGYEQYF. The DNA for the CDR3 is TGTGCCAGCAGGCTCCACGTCGGCTACGAGCAGTACTTC. The chain carries TRBV6-5 and TRBJ2-7; no reliable D call. Trimming pared 6 bases from V and 3 bases from J, leaving 12 bases between. The germline V gene encodes CDR1 MNHEY and CDR2 SVGAGI. The CDR3 is 13 residues long.

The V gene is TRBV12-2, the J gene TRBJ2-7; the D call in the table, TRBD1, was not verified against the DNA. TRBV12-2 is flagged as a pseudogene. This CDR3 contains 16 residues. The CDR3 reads CASRFTTGTHAYEQYF. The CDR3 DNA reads TGTGCAAGTCGCTTTACGACCGGGACACATGCCTACGAGCAGTACTTC.

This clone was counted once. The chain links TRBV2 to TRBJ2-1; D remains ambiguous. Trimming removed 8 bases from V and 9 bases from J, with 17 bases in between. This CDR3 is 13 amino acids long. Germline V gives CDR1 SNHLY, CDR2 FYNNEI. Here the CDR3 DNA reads TGTGCCAGCCGCCAGGAGTCCCAAAGTGAGCAGTTCTTC. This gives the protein CASRQESQSEQFF.

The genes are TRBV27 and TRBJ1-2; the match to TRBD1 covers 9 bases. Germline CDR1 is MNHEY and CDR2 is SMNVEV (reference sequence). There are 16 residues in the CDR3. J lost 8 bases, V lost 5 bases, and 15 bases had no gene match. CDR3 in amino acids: CASSLKRTPGQGGYTF. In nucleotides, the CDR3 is TGTGCCAGCAGTCTAAAGAGGACACCGGGACAGGGCGGCTACACCTTC.

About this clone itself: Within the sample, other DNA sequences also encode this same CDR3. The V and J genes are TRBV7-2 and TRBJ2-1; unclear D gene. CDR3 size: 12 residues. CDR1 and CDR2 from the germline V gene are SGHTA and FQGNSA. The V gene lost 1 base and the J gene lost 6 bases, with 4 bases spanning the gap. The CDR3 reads CASSLVGNEQFF. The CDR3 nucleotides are TGTGCCAGCAGCTTAGTGGGCAATGAGCAGTTCTTC.

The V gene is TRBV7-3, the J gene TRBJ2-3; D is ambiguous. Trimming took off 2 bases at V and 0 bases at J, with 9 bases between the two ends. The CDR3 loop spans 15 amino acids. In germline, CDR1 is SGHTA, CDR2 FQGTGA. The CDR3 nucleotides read TGTGCCAGCAGCTTACGAGCCACCAGCACAGATACGCAGTATTTT. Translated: CASSLRATSTDTQYF.

As DNA, the CDR3 is TGTGCCAGCAGCGTGGCGGGAGGGCCTTTAGGGAATGAGCAGTTCTTC. It codes for CASSVAGGPLGNEQFF. The chain is built from TRBV9 and TRBJ2-1; 9 bases line up with TRBD2. Germline V lookup: CDR1 SGDLS, CDR2 YYNGEE. This CDR3 spans 16 amino acids. With V trimmed by 2 bases and J by 7 bases, 10 bases remained unmatched.

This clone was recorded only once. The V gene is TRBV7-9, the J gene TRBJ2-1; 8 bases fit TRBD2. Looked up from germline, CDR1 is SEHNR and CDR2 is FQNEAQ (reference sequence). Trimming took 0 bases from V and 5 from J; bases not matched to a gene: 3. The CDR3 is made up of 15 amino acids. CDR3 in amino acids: CASSLAWREDNEQFF. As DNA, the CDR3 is TGTGCCAGCAGCTTAGCCTGGCGGGAGGACAATGAGCAGTTCTTC.

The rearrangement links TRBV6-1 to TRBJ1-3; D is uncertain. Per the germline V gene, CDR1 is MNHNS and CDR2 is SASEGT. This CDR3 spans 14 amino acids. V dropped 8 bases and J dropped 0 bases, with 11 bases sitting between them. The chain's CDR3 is CASASQSSGNTIYF. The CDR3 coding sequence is TGTGCCAGCGCGAGCCAGAGCTCTGGAAACACCATATATTTT.

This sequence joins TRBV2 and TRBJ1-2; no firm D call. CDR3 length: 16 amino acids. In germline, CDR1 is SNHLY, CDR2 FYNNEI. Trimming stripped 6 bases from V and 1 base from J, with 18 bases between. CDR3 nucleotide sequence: TGTGCCAGCAGGCCCCTGACCCTCCATTTTAACTATGGCTACACCTTC. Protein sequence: CASRPLTLHFNYGYTF.

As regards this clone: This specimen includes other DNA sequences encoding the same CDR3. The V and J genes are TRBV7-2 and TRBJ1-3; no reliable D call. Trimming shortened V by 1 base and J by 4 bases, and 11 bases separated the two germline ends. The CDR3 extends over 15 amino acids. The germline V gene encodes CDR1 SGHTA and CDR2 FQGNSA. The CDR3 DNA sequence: TGTGCCAGCAGCTTAGTTTGGGGTACGGGAAACACCATATATTTT. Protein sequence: CASSLVWGTGNTIYF.

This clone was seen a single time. CDR3 protein: CASRRSPVNTDTQYF. The DNA for the CDR3 is TGTGCCAGTAGAAGAAGTCCCGTTAACACAGATACGCAGTATTTT. V and J are TRBV19 and TRBJ2-3; D remains unclear. Per germline, CDR1 LNHDA and CDR2 SQIVND (reference sequence). This CDR3 spans 15 amino acids. V was shortened by 6 bases and J by 2 bases, with 15 bases between the two germline ends.

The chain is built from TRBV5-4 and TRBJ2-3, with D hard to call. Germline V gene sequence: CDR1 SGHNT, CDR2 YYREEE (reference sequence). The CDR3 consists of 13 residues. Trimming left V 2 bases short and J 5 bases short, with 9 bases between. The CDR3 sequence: CASSFHSQDTQYF. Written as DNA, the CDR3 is TGTGCCAGCAGCTTCCACTCGCAAGATACGCAGTATTTT.

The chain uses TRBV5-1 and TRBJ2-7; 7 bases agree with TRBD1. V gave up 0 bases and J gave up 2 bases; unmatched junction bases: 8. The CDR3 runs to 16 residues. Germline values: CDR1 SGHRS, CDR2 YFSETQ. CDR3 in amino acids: CASSLGLQGLAYEQYF. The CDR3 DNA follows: TGCGCCAGCAGCTTGGGCCTACAGGGGTTGGCCTACGAGCAGTACTTC.

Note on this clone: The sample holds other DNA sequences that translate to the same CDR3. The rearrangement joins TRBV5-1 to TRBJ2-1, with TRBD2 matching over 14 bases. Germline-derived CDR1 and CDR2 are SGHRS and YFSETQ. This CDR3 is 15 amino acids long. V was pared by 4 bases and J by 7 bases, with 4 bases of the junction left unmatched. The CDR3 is CASSLGTSGRNEQFF. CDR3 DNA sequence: TGCGCCAGCAGCCTCGGGACTAGCGGGAGAAATGAGCAGTTCTTC.

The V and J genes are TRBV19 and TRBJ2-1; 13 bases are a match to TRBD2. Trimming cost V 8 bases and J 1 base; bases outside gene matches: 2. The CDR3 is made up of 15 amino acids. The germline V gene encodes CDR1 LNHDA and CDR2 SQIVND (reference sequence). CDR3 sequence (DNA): TGTGCCAGTGGACTAGCGGGAGTATCCTACAATGAGCAGTTCTTC. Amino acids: CASGLAGVSYNEQFF.

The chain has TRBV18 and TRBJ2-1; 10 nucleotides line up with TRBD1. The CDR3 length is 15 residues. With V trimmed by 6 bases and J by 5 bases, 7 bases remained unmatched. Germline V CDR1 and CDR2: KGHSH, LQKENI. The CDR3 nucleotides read TGTGCCAGCTCGTTCCGGGACAGGGGTAACAATGAGCAGTTCTTC. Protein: CASSFRDRGNNEQFF.